The clone carrying this T cell receptor (beta chain) was counted once. Its specificity is not known. After removal of 5 bases from V and 3 bases from J, the junction contained 9 bases not matched to a gene. This CDR3 spans 16 amino acids. Germline V CDR1 and CDR2: MDHEN, SYDVKM. These data belong to a study of cytomegalovirus exposure and HLA in healthy donors. Study-level findings and limits: Listed as cytomegalovirus-associated were over 150 TCR beta chains.

Primers for the PCR totalled 60 Vbeta and 13 Jbeta. Authors' processing steps: As a later analysis found, there were approximately 80 million unique TCR beta chains, of which approximately 10 million were shared. Sequencing used immunoSEQ multiplex PCR; TCRdb keeps in-frame clones, though not all of them. V, J and clone size derive from that table, while D and trimming were established from the DNA sequence. The data show 80,000 to 95,000 clones, with more than 80% seen just once and 1.5% to 2% held by the top ten. This receptor was obtained from a woman in her thirties in good health and CMV-seronegative. The gene calls are TRBV28 and TRBJ1-5, with 8 bases lining up with TRBD1. The sequencing input was PBMCs. In nucleotides, the CDR3 is TGTGCCAGCAGTCTCAGACAGGGGCGTTTCAATCAGCCCCAGCATTTT. Residues: CASSLRQGRFNQPQHF. Drawing the rest from reference TRBV28 and TRBJ1-5, the complete variable domain is DVKVTQSSRYLVKRTGEKVFLECVQDMDHENMFWYRQDPGLGLRLIYFSYDVKMKEKGDIPEGYSVSREKKERFSLILESASTNQTSMYLCASSLRQGRFNQPQHFGDGTRLSIL.